This T cell receptor beta chain came from a study of T cell responses to AZD1222 COVID-19 vaccine. Study details: Pooling of second doses given at about 4 or about 12 weeks was done. The study, taken as a whole, reports: Only six people who got AZD1222 tested seropositive at baseline.

As concerns this clone: Its antigen is currently unknown.

Libraries were prepared by immunoSEQ multiplex PCR; TCRdb keeps only in-frame clonotypes and omits some of them. The table shows 90,000 to 120,000 clones, with just under 95% occurring only once. This CDR3 has 11 amino acids. Germline V gives CDR1 DFQATT, CDR2 SNEGSKA (reference sequence). Trimming pared 7 bases from V and 4 bases from J, leaving 10 bases between. Material: peripheral blood, obtained on day 0 of AZD1222 vaccination. The chain combines TRBV20-1 with TRBJ1-2; no firm D call. The clonotype comes from an adult in good health. The CDR3 sequence: CSDSTLYGYTF. CDR3 coding DNA: TGCAGTGACTCCACCCTCTATGGCTACACCTTC.